There are a few counts of the clone carrying this T cell receptor beta chain. Its specificity is not known. Sorting of CD4+ naive, central memory, regulatory and stem cell-like memory cells was performed via CD45RO/CCR7/CD25/CD127/CD95/CD27. Purity above 95% was achieved in all sorted populations. V lost 5 bases and J lost 6; bases outside the gene matches: 8. There are 14 residues in the CDR3. The germline CDR1 and CDR2 sequences are MDHEN and SYDVKM. The entry originates in a study of beta chain features in type 1 diabetes. Expressed TCRB transcripts were sequenced because the entire RNA isolate underwent reverse transcription. Generated by immunoSEQ multiplex PCR, the TCRdb table keeps only in-frame clones and is missing some. The sample yields approximately 250,000 clones, roughly a tenth seen once. Study-wide results and caveats: Moderate but significant shortening of TCRB CDR3s was recorded in all four CD4+ subsets from Type 1 diabetes patients. The similarity of naive, central memory and Treg TCRB repertoires appeared greater among patients than among healthy donors.

Source material: naive CD4+ T cells from blood. The V and J genes are TRBV28 and TRBJ1-2, with 8 bases matching TRBD1. This TCR was sampled from a young man with type 1 diabetes. The CDR3 bases are TGTGCCAGCAGTCTGACAGGGGTGCATCATGGCTACACCTTC. It yields the protein CASSLTGVHHGYTF.